These 13 T cell receptor beta chains came from one sample sequenced in a study of blood T cell repertoires in COVID-19. Method: immunoSEQ multiplex PCR; TCRdb's copy keeps in-frame clones and lacks some. This sample has about 130,000 clones; under 95% occur once, and the top ten carry approximately 3.7%. The source material was peripheral blood. The receptors shown here come from a man in his fifties or sixties with active COVID-19.

The CDR3 DNA reads TGTGCCAGCAGTTACGGGGGCCCCAATTCACCCCTCCACTTT. It translates to CASSYGGPNSPLHF. This sequence joins TRBV6-6 and TRBJ1-6; TRBD1 might be the D (6 bases). Trimming removed 2 bases from V and 7 bases from J, with 9 bases in between. The CDR3 has 14 amino acids. CDR1 MNHNY and CDR2 SVGAGI come from the germline V gene (reference sequence).

The rearrangement joins TRBV18 to TRBJ2-1, with TRBD2 matching over 15 bases. Germline V gene data show CDR1 as KGHSH and CDR2 as LQKENI. This CDR3 comprises 17 residues. V was pared by 2 bases and J by 9 bases, with 8 bases of the junction left unmatched. DNA for the CDR3: TGTGCCAGCTCACCAATCGGACTAGCGGGAGGGCCGGGTGAGCAGTTCTTC. It codes for CASSPIGLAGGPGEQFF.

V is TRBV7-7 and J is TRBJ2-2, with D hard to call. V was shortened by 6 bases and J by 2 bases, with 13 bases between the two germline ends. This CDR3 comprises 15 residues. Germline V gene lookup returns CDR1 SSHAT and CDR2 FNYEAQ (reference sequence). Written as DNA, the CDR3 is TGTGCCAGCAGTTCTGGGCCCTTTAACACCGGGGAGCTGTTTTTT. It yields the protein CASSSGPFNTGELFF.

The rearrangement links TRBV10-3 to TRBJ1-1; possible D gene TRBD1, 6 bases. The length of the CDR3 is 13 residues. V was pared by 6 bases and J by 1 base, with 9 bases between. Per germline, CDR1 ENHRY and CDR2 SYGVKD. CDR3 in DNA: TGTGCCATCAGGGCGGACAGGAACACTGAAGCTTTCTTT. This translates into CAIRADRNTEAFF.

V and J are TRBV5-1 and TRBJ2-3, with 8 bases aligning to TRBD2. The CDR3 extends over 17 amino acids. The trim removed 1 base at V and 2 bases at J, leaving 9 bases unmatched. The germline CDR1 and CDR2 sequences are SGHRS and YFSETQ. In nucleotides, the CDR3 is TGCGCCAGCAGCTTGATGCGGGCGGGGGGAAACACAGATACGCAGTATTTT. Residues: CASSLMRAGGNTDTQYF.

This chain connects TRBV2 to TRBJ2-1; 10 bases match TRBD2. The trim removed 6 bases at V and 0 bases at J, leaving 8 bases unmatched. This CDR3 has 17 amino acids. Germline CDR1 and CDR2: SNHLY and FYNNEI. The CDR3 sequence: CASRTGTSARSYNEQFF. The DNA for the CDR3 is TGTGCCAGCAGGACCGGGACTAGCGCCCGCTCCTACAATGAGCAGTTCTTC.

The chain employs TRBV15 and TRBJ2-2, with a possible D match to TRBD2 (5 bases). CDR3 size: 16 residues. Trimming pared 3 bases from V and 4 bases from J, leaving 15 bases between. Germline V gene lookup returns CDR1 LNHNV and CDR2 YYDKDF (reference sequence). CDR3 amino acids: CATSRGESPTTGELFF. CDR3 coding DNA: TGTGCCACCAGCAGGGGAGAGTCGCCGACCACCGGGGAGCTGTTTTTT.

The rearrangement uses TRBV7-2 and TRBJ2-1; 7 bases fit TRBD1. Germline V CDR1 and CDR2: SGHTA, FQGNSA. J lost 11 bases, V lost 1 base, and 5 bases had no gene match. There are 13 residues in the CDR3. Here the CDR3 reads CASSLVVDRKQFF. The CDR3 DNA sequence: TGTGCCAGCAGCTTAGTGGTGGACAGGAAGCAGTTCTTC.

The chain employs TRBV7-2 and TRBJ2-1; 8 positions match TRBD1. There are 15 residues in the CDR3. Unmatched junction bases numbered 5, after V lost 4 bases and J lost 3 bases. CDR1 and CDR2 (germline): SGHTA, FQGNSA. The CDR3 spells CASSSGDRSYNEQFF. CDR3 DNA: TGTGCCAGCAGCTCCGGGGACAGGAGCTACAATGAGCAGTTCTTC.

This clone was seen only a few times. The V and J genes are TRBV30 and TRBJ1-5; TRBD1 is a possible D gene (5 bases). V lost 2 bases and J lost 6, with 14 bases in between. This CDR3 comprises 14 residues. Looked up from germline, CDR1 is GTSNPN and CDR2 is SVGIG (reference sequence). The CDR3 loop reads CAWSTFRARQPQHF. DNA for the CDR3: TGTGCCTGGAGTACCTTCAGGGCGCGTCAGCCCCAGCATTTT.

V and J are TRBV19 and TRBJ2-7, with 7 bases identical to TRBD1. Germline-derived CDR1 and CDR2 are LNHDA and SQIVND (reference sequence). V lost 6 bases to trimming and J lost 0 bases; unmatched junction nucleotides: 2. This CDR3 is built from 13 residues. The CDR3 loop is CASRRQGSYEQYF. In nucleotides, the CDR3 is TGTGCCAGTAGAAGACAGGGCTCCTACGAGCAGTACTTC.

This chain uses TRBV7-8 with TRBJ2-1, with a weak D call TRBD2 (6 bases). Trimming removed 5 bases at V and 2 bases at J, with 13 bases between. Germline CDR1 SGHVS, CDR2 FQNEAQ. The CDR3 covers 15 residues. CDR3 protein: CASSPRTSTYNEQFF. CDR3 in DNA: TGTGCCAGCAGCCCTAGAACTAGCACCTACAATGAGCAGTTCTTC.

The V call is TRBV5-1, the J call TRBJ2-1; TRBD2 might be the D (6 bases). Germline CDR1 reads SGHRS; CDR2 reads YFSETQ. The CDR3 has 15 residues. V lost 3 bases and J 4 bases, leaving 14 bases between the germline ends. CDR3 DNA: TGCGCCAGCAGCTCAGAGGGACTCCCTTACAATGAGCAGTTCTTC. Its translation: CASSSEGLPYNEQFF.